Listed below are T cell receptor beta chains from one sample, sequenced in a study of T cell responses to AZD1222 COVID-19 vaccine. Sequencing was performed with immunoSEQ multiplex PCR; in TCRdb, only in-frame clones are kept and a portion is missing. The sample holds 150,000 to 200,000 clones; roughly 90% are singletons and the top ten take roughly 1.3%. The sample was peripheral blood, taken 28 days after the second AZD1222 dose. All receptors derive from an adult who received the AZD1222 COVID-19 vaccine. CDR3s include the opening cysteine and the closing phenylalanine or tryptophan. Each record gives: CDR3 length, V gene, J gene, CDR3 protein.

length: 13; V: TRBV6-5; J: TRBJ1-5; CDR3: CASSRSVNQPQHF
length: 15; V: TRBV18; J: TRBJ2-7; CDR3: CASSLQGKPSYEQYF
length: 16; V: TRBV4-3; J: TRBJ1-1; CDR3: CASSQGDRGMNTEAFF
length: 14; V: TRBV7-6; J: TRBJ1-1; CDR3: CASSLVGTVTEAFF
length: 12; V: TRBV7-2; J: TRBJ2-7; CDR3: CASSLSYGEQYF
length: 15; V: TRBV7-9; J: TRBJ2-7; CDR3: CASSPRGGLGYEQYF
length: 14; V: TRBV6-6; J: TRBJ2-1; CDR3: CASGTPGTSNEQFF
length: 12; V: TRBV13; J: TRBJ2-5; CDR3: CASSPRDVGQYF
length: 10; V: TRBV29-1; J: TRBJ2-1; CDR3: CSAGGNEQFF
length: 15; V: TRBV9; J: TRBJ1-2; CDR3: CASSVGQRSSDGYTF
length: 13; V: TRBV11-2; J: TRBJ2-7; CDR3: CASSFGPPYEQYF
length: 13; V: TRBV6-6; J: TRBJ1-1; CDR3: CASIIRENTEAFF
length: 16; V: TRBV9; J: TRBJ2-5; CDR3: CASSETHMGYQETQYF
length: 14; V: TRBV27; J: TRBJ1-1; CDR3: CASSWDRGNSEAFF
length: 15; V: TRBV6-2/TRBV6-3; J: TRBJ2-3; CDR3: CASSYQKTTANTQYF
length: 15; V: TRBV5-1; J: TRBJ2-7; CDR3: CASSLWTIGTYEQYF
length: 14; V: TRBV11-3; J: TRBJ2-7; CDR3: CASSLEGTGREQYF
length: 14; V: TRBV6-2/TRBV6-3; J: TRBJ1-3; CDR3: CASSYSRSGNTIYF
length: 15; V: TRBV11-2; J: TRBJ2-7; CDR3: CASSEPNRDPHEQYF
length: 13; V: TRBV7-9; J: TRBJ2-7; CDR3: CASSLEISEKQYF
length: 15; V: TRBV6-5; J: TRBJ1-2; CDR3: CASSTRTGWVYGYTF
length: 16; V: TRBV18; J: TRBJ1-5; CDR3: CASSPASGVEGQPQHF
length: 15; V: TRBV7-8; J: TRBJ1-1; CDR3: CASSLEGRGQTEAFF
length: 12; V: TRBV7-9; J: TRBJ1-2; CDR3: CASSLAGYGYTF
length: 19; V: TRBV6-2/TRBV6-3; J: TRBJ1-1; CDR3: CASSYEIFLGTAMNTEAFF
length: 16; V: TRBV7-7; J: TRBJ2-2; CDR3: CASSDFPGVNTGELFF
length: 15; V: TRBV7-2; J: TRBJ1-4; CDR3: CASSRQTGENEKLFF
length: 13; V: TRBV7-2; J: TRBJ2-2; CDR3: CASSSINTGELFF
length: 15; V: TRBV5-1; J: TRBJ2-5; CDR3: CASSLSPGLQETQYF
length: 13; V: TRBV27; J: TRBJ2-2; CDR3: CASEESNTGELFF
length: 15; V: TRBV9; J: TRBJ1-2; CDR3: CASSVEGGPYYGYTF
length: 15; V: TRBV10-3; J: TRBJ2-3; CDR3: CAISAAPNPPDTQYF
length: 14; V: TRBV28; J: TRBJ1-5; CDR3: CASSLGGMGQPQHF
length: 17; V: TRBV24-1; J: TRBJ2-3; CDR3: CATSDPELGVGTDTQYF
length: 12; V: TRBV29-1; J: TRBJ2-5; CDR3: CSGGQSGETQYF
length: 15; V: TRBV6-5; J: TRBJ2-7; CDR3: CASSYTGGGYYEQYF
length: 15; V: TRBV5-1; J: TRBJ1-2; CDR3: CASSLDGRSVYGYTF
length: 11; V: TRBV29-1; J: TRBJ1-1; CDR3: CSVEEGGGAFF
length: 13; V: TRBV5-1; J: TRBJ1-1; CDR3: CASSLGIGTEAFF
length: 15; V: TRBV27; J: TRBJ2-2; CDR3: CASSPTPQGTGELFF
length: 16; V: TRBV6-2/TRBV6-3; J: TRBJ1-6; CDR3: CASSKPGQGGSSPLHF
length: 14; V: TRBV5-1; J: TRBJ1-1; CDR3: CASSLSGTGSEAFF
length: 15; V: TRBV5-1; J: TRBJ2-7; CDR3: CASSLVVGGTYEQYF